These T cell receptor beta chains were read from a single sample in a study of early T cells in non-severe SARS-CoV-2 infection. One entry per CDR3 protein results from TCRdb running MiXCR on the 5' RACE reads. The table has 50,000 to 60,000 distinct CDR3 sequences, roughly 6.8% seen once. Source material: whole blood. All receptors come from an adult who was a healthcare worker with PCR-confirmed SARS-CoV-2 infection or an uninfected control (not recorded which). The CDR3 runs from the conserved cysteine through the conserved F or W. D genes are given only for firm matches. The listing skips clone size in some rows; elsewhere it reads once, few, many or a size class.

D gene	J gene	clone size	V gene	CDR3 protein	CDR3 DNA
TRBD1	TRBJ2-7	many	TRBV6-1	CASSQGAYEQYF	TGTGCCAGCAGTCAGGGGGCCTACGAGCAGTACTTC
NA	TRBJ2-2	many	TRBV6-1	CASTKQAAGPDTGELFF	TGTGCCAGCACGAAACAGGCGGCAGGGCCGGACACCGGGGAGCTGTTTTTT
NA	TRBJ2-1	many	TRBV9	CASSVLGQNNEQFF	TGTGCCAGCAGCGTGCTGGGACAAAACAATGAGCAGTTCTTC
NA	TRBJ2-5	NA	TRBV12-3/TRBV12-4	CASIGDGGYQTQYF	TGTGCCAGCATAGGGGATGGGGGGTACCAGACCCAGTACTTC
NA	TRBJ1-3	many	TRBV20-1	CSAIGSTGNTIYF	TGCAGTGCTATCGGAAGCACTGGAAACACCATATATTTT
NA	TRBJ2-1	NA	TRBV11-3	CASSLGGTSYNEQFF	TGTGCCAGCAGCTTAGGGGGGACTTCCTACAATGAGCAGTTCTTC
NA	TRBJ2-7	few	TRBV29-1	CSVGGELAYEQYF	TGCAGCGTGGGGGGCGAGTTAGCCTACGAGCAGTACTTC
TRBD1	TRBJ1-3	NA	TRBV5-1	CASSPGQAGDTIYF	TGCGCCAGCAGCCCGGGACAGGCCGGGGACACCATATATTTT
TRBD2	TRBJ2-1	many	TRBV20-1	CSAPKVAGGLWREQFF	TGCAGTGCCCCCAAAGTAGCGGGGGGGCTGTGGAGAGAGCAGTTCTTC
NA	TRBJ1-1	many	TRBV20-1	CSATLDTEAFF	TGCAGTGCTACCTTGGACACTGAAGCTTTCTTT
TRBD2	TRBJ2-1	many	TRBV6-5	CASSQRLAEMDEQFF	TGTGCCAGCAGCCAAAGACTAGCGGAAATGGATGAGCAGTTCTTC
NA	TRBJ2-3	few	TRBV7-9	CASSSRRAASDTQYF	TGTGCCAGCAGCTCCCGTCGGGCGGCCTCAGATACGCAGTATTTT
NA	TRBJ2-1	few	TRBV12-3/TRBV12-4	CASRRDDIAGNEQFF	TGTGCCAGCAGACGGGACGACATCGCGGGCAATGAGCAGTTCTTC
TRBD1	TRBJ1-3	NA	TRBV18	CASSSGQSSGNTIYF	TGTGCCAGCTCCTCGGGACAGAGCTCTGGAAACACCATATATTTT
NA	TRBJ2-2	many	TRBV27	CASSWVGNTGELFF	TGTGCCAGCAGTTGGGTGGGGAACACCGGGGAGCTGTTTTTT
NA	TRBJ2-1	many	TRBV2	CASSRISSYNEQFF	TGTGCCAGCAGTCGGATCAGCTCCTACAATGAGCAGTTCTTC
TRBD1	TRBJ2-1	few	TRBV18	CASSTRVRGLSYNEQFF	TGTGCCAGCTCAACGCGGGTTAGGGGGCTGTCTTACAATGAGCAGTTCTTC
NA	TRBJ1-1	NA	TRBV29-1	CSVEGQGKAEAFF	TGCAGCGTTGAGGGGCAGGGCAAAGCTGAAGCTTTCTTT
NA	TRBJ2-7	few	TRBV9	CASSVGAGTYEQYF	TGTGCCAGCAGCGTAGGGGCAGGGACCTACGAGCAGTACTTC
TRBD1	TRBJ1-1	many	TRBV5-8	CASNSDRTGDYSNTEAFF	TGTGCCAGCAACTCCGATCGGACAGGGGACTATTCGAACACTGAAGCTTTCTTT
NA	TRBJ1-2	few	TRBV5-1	CASSLGLLDSNYGYTF	TGCGCCAGCAGCTTGGGTCTCCTGGACTCTAACTATGGCTACACCTTC
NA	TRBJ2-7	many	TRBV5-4	CASSLDRFIHEQYF	TGTGCCAGCAGCTTGGACCGCTTTATACACGAGCAGTACTTC
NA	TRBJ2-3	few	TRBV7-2	CASTPGRDTQYF	TGTGCCAGCACGCCGGGGCGAGATACGCAGTATTTT
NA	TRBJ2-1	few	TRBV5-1	CASSVRDPGIEQFF	TGCGCCAGCAGCGTCCGGGACCCCGGCATTGAGCAGTTCTTC
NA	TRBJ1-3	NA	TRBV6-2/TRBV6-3	CASSYSGRLFHSGNTIYF	TGTGCCAGCAGTTACTCCGGTCGGCTTTTCCACTCTGGAAACACCATATATTTT
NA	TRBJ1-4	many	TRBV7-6	CASSLEVPDSSGEKLFF	TGTGCCAGCAGCTTAGAAGTACCGGACTCATCGGGTGAAAAACTGTTTTTT
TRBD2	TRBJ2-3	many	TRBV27	CASSLLTISGGPTDTQYF	TGTGCCAGCAGTTTACTTACCATTAGCGGGGGACCCACAGATACGCAGTATTTT
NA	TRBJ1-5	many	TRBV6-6	CASSYQAGAPIDSNQPQHF	TGTGCCAGCAGTTATCAAGCGGGGGCCCCAATCGATAGCAATCAACCCCAGCATTTT
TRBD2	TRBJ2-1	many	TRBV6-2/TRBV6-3	CASILSGGNYNEQFF	TGTGCCAGCATCCTTAGCGGGGGCAACTACAATGAGCAGTTCTTC
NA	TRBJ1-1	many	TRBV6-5	CASSYSRQGKTEAFF	TGTGCCAGCAGTTACTCGAGGCAGGGAAAGACTGAAGCTTTCTTT
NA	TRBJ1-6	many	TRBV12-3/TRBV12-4	CASSPLGPGSPLHF	TGTGCCAGCAGCCCTCTGGGCCCAGGGTCACCCCTCCACTTT
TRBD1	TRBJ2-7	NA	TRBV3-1	CASSRGAGGTGPEQYF	TGTGCCAGCAGCCGCGGGGCCGGCGGGACAGGGCCCGAGCAGTACTTC
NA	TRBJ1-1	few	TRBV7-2	CASSFQGGLNTEAFF	TGTGCCAGCAGCTTTCAAGGGGGGCTAAACACTGAAGCTTTCTTT
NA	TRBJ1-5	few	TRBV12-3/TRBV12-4	CASSHWDGSNQPQHF	TGTGCCAGCAGTCATTGGGACGGCAGCAATCAGCCCCAGCATTTT
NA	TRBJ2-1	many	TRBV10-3	CAISDGPDEQFF	TGTGCCATCAGTGATGGACCCGATGAGCAGTTCTTC
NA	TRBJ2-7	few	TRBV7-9	CASSLESSRGWRQQYF	TGTGCCAGCAGCTTAGAATCCTCACGGGGGTGGAGACAACAGTACTTC
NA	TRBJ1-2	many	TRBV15	CATSRDIGIALNYGYTF	TGTGCCACCAGCAGAGATATAGGGATCGCGCTTAACTATGGCTACACCTTC
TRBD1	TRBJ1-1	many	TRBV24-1	CATRTGIRLGNTEAFF	TGTGCCACAAGGACAGGGATAAGGTTGGGGAACACTGAAGCTTTCTTT
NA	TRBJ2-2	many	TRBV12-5	CASGLLDVGLFF	TGTGCTAGTGGTTTGTTGGACGTGGGGCTGTTTTTT
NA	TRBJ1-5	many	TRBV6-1	CASSVQGASNQPQHF	TGTGCCAGCAGTGTACAGGGCGCTAGCAATCAGCCCCAGCATTTT
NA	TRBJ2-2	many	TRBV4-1	CASSQDPGAQNTGELFF	TGCGCCAGCAGCCAAGATCCCGGGGCCCAGAACACCGGGGAGCTGTTTTTT
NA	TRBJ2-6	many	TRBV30	CAWRFRHSGANVLTF	TGTGCCTGGAGGTTCCGGCACTCTGGGGCCAACGTCCTGACTTTC
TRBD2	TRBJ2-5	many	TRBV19	CASSPRGGAGETQYF	TGTGCCAGTAGTCCCCGGGGAGGGGCCGGAGAGACCCAGTACTTC
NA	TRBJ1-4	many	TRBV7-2	CASSPINEKLFF	TGTGCCAGCAGCCCTATCAATGAAAAACTGTTTTTT
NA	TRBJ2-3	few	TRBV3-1	CASSQDQVLGQYF	TGTGCCAGCAGCCAAGATCAGGTTTTGGGGCAGTATTTT
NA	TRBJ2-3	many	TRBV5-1	CASSFSGRTDTQYF	TGCGCCAGCAGCTTTAGCGGACGCACAGATACGCAGTATTTT
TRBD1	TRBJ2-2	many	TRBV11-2	CASSSTGALTGELFF	TGTGCCAGCAGCTCAACAGGGGCGCTGACCGGGGAGCTGTTTTTT
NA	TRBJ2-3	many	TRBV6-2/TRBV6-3	CASRAPGRSRDTQYF	TGTGCCAGCAGAGCCCCAGGGAGATCCCGAGATACGCAGTATTTT